One sample yielded the 8 T cell receptor beta chains listed below, sequenced in a study of T cell repertoires in cytomegalovirus infection. What these receptors recognize is not known. From the reads, TCRdb called clonotypes with MiXCR, one entry per CDR3 protein. The table shows hundreds of thousands of distinct CDR3 sequences, with about a third occurring only once. This specimen consisted of cultured CD8+ T cells from PBMCs, obtained from culture after CMV antigen stimulation. The receptors were sampled from a human donor in good health (CMV status not recorded). Some clones in this sample may be carry-over from other donors' samples.

CDR3 region: CASSAPSSPGANVLTF. The CDR3 bases are TGTGCCAGCAGTGCACCCTCTTCTCCGGGGGCCAACGTCCTGACTTTC. V gene TRBV25-1 combines with J gene TRBJ2-6; D is uncertain. From germline, CDR1 is MGHDK and CDR2 SYGVNS. This CDR3 comprises 16 residues. The V and J ends lost 4 bases and 4 bases respectively, with 14 bases between them.

This chain joins TRBV15 and TRBJ1-6; a weak D match, TRBD1 (5 bases). This CDR3 contains 15 residues. V was pared by 4 bases and J by 8 bases, with 15 bases between. CDR1 is LNHNV and CDR2 is YYDKDF in the germline V gene (reference sequence). In nucleotides, the CDR3 is TGTGCCACCAGCACCACGACAGAGACGGATTCACCCCTCCACTTT. It yields the protein CATSTTTETDSPLHF.

Ten or more counts support this clonotype. The rearrangement uses TRBV7-8 and TRBJ1-1; D gene uncertain. The CDR3 is 15 amino acids. Deletions cut 5 bases from V and 4 bases from J, with 17 bases between. CDR1 and CDR2 (germline): SGHVS, FQNEAQ. The CDR3 here is CASSPLNVEVTEAFF. CDR3 bases: TGTGCCAGCAGCCCTCTGAACGTGGAGGTCACTGAAGCTTTCTTT. Based on the CDR3 plus reference TRBV7-8 and TRBJ1-1, the full variable domain is GAGVSQSPRYKVAKRGQDVALRCDPISGHVSLFWYQQALGQGPEFLTYFQNEAQLDKSGLPSDRFFAERPEGSVSTLKIQRTQQEDSAVYLCASSPLNVEVTEAFFGQGTRLTVV.

The gene calls are TRBV29-1 and TRBJ1-1; the D is unclear. The V gene lost 5 bases and the J gene lost 5 bases, with 18 bases spanning the gap. The germline V gene encodes CDR1 SQVTM and CDR2 ANQGSEA. This CDR3 spans 14 amino acids. DNA of the CDR3: TGCAGCGTTCCAGCATTGGTTACCGGGACTGAAGCTTTCTTT. Translated, it gives CSVPALVTGTEAFF.

This clonotype was recorded a few times. At one end, the junction sequence differs from germline, possibly due to a read error. This sequence joins TRBV9 and TRBJ1-2; D unclear. Germline CDR1 reads SGDLS; CDR2 reads YYNGEE. There are 12 residues in the CDR3. The CDR3 bases are TGTGCCAGCAGCCCCCACGGGAGGGATCGCTCATTC. Its translation is CASSPHGRDRSF.

The genes are TRBV9 and TRBJ2-5; perhaps TRBD1 as D (6 bases). Germline CDR1 is SGDLS and CDR2 is YYNGEE. This CDR3 region has 14 residues. V gave up 4 bases and J gave up 1 base, with 11 bases separating them. Written as DNA, the CDR3 is TGTGCCAGCAGCCCCAGGGGTGTCCAAGAGACCCAGTACTTC. Encoded protein: CASSPRGVQETQYF.

The rearrangement links TRBV29-1 to TRBJ2-7; TRBD1 matches at 9 bases. The germline V gene encodes CDR1 SQVTM and CDR2 ANQGSEA. The CDR3 has 13 amino acids. Trimming took 3 bases from V and 4 from J; bases not matched to a gene: 4. This chain's CDR3 is CSVDKGQGYEQYF. Written as DNA, the CDR3 is TGCAGCGTTGATAAAGGACAGGGGTACGAGCAGTACTTC.

CDR3 sequence: CASSTGGATDTQYF. CDR3 bases: TGTGCCAGCAGCACCGGGGGGGCCACAGATACGCAGTATTTT. The chain links TRBV28 to TRBJ2-3; TRBD2 agrees at 8 bases. Trimming removed 6 bases from V and 2 bases from J; junction bases left unmatched: 4. The germline V gene has CDR1 MDHEN and CDR2 SYDVKM. CDR3 length: 14 residues.